The 10 T cell receptor beta chains below come from one sample, sequenced in a study of tumor and adjacent non-tumor tissue in lung cancer. TCRbeta libraries were built with three rounds of nested PCR, modified from ARM-PCR. TCRdb reprocessed the multiplex PCR reads with MiXCR, giving one entry per CDR3 protein. The sample lists 90,000 to 120,000 distinct CDR3 sequences, over 55% occurring once. No cell sorting was done before RNA was extracted from the tissue. More than 3 cm separated this lung sample from the edge of the tumor. The specimen was distant non-tumor lung tissue. The source of these receptors is a man aged 25 to 40 with non-small cell lung cancer.

This chain joins TRBV11-2 and TRBJ1-5; 9 nucleotides match TRBD1. The V gene end was trimmed by 6 bases and the J gene end by 1 base; junction bases not matched to a gene: 4. The V gene's germline CDR1 is SGHAT and CDR2 FQNNGV. This CDR3 region has 15 residues. The CDR3: CASSFTGGSNQPQHF. DNA for the CDR3: TGTGCCAGCAGTTTCACAGGGGGCAGCAATCAGCCCCAGCATTTT.

The genes are TRBV6-2 or TRBV6-3 and TRBJ2-7, with unresolved D. The CDR3 has 12 amino acids. Trimming took off 0 bases at V and 2 bases at J, with 2 bases between the two ends. Germline loops: CDR1 MNHEY, CDR2 SVGEGT. As DNA, the CDR3 is TGTGCCAGCAGTTACTCAACCTACGAGCAGTACTTC. It is translated as CASSYSTYEQYF.

The CDR3 DNA is TGCAGTGCCCGCGAACCCGGGACAGCTATGGACAATGAGCAGTTCTTC. This encodes CSAREPGTAMDNEQFF. The genes are TRBV20-1 and TRBJ2-1, with TRBD1 matching 7 bases. The V and J ends lost 6 bases and 5 bases, in that order; junction bases with no gene match: 16. The germline gives CDR1 DFQATT, CDR2 SNEGSKA (reference sequence). CDR3 length: 16 amino acids.

J is TRBJ1-1 and V is TRBV11-1; no clear D. V shed 5 bases and J shed 1 base, with 8 bases lying between them. CDR3 size: 13 residues. CDR1 and CDR2 (germline): SGHAT, FQDESV (reference sequence). The CDR3 loop is CASSGDTNTEAFF. For the CDR3, the DNA is TGTGCCAGCAGCGGAGATACGAACACTGAAGCTTTCTTT.

In its sample, this clonotype was seen a few times. The chain recombines TRBV20-1 with TRBJ2-1; the match to TRBD1 covers 8 bases. Trimming cost V 0 bases and J 7 bases; bases outside gene matches: 5. The CDR3 has 14 residues. Germline V CDR1 and CDR2: DFQATT, SNEGSKA (reference sequence). CDR3 protein: CSAREWQGANEQFF. The CDR3 bases are TGCAGTGCTAGAGAATGGCAGGGGGCAAATGAGCAGTTCTTC.

A note on this clonotype: One junction end disagrees with the germline gene, perhaps due to a read error. The rearrangement joins TRBV5-4 to TRBJ2-3, with D perhaps TRBD1 or TRBD2 (6 bases each). The CDR3 length is 15 residues. CDR1 is SGHNT, CDR2 YYREEE, per germline (reference sequence). The CDR3 sequence: CASNRGGSSTDKQYF. The CDR3 bases are TGTGCCAGCAACCGAGGGGGGTCGAGCACAGATAAGCAGTATTTT.

In this sample, this clonotype turned up once. The junction does not match germline at one end; this may be a read error. CDR3 nucleotides: TGTGCCAGCACGACCTCGAAGCGGAACACTGAGGCTTTCTTT. Translated, it gives CASTTSKRNTEAFF. The chain joins TRBV12-3 or TRBV12-4 to TRBJ1-1; no definite D call. CDR3 length: 14 residues.

In its sample, this clonotype was seen once. A much larger clone lies a single base off, so this may be a read error. The chain combines TRBV5-5 with TRBJ2-3; tentative D call: TRBD1 (6 bases). The J call may be faulty, since TRBJ1-5 better matches the DNA end. The germline CDR1 and CDR2 sequences are SGHKS and YYEKEE (reference sequence). The CDR3 runs 19 residues. CDR3 loop: CASSHPGARGGLSTDTQHF. CDR3 nucleotide sequence: TGTGCCAGCAGCCATCCGGGCGCGCGGGGGGGGCTAAGCACAGATACGCAGCATTTT.

This clonotype was counted only a few times. The junction differs from germline at one of its ends, possibly a read error. The V call is TRBV2, the J call TRBJ1-1, with D uncertain. The germline V gene has CDR1 SNHLY and CDR2 FYNNEI. This CDR3 has 14 amino acids. The CDR3: CTSSAWTENTEAFF. DNA of the CDR3: TGTACCAGCAGTGCGTGGACGGAGAACACTGAAGCTTTCTTT. Variable domain in full (rest from reference TRBV2 and TRBJ1-1): EPEVTQTPSHQVTQMGQEVILRCVPISNHLYFYWYRQILGQKVEFLVSFYNNEISEKSEIFDDQFSVERPDGSNFTLKIRSTKLEDSAMYFCTSSAWTENTEAFFGQGTRLTVV.

Concerning this clonotype: A much bigger clone sits one base away, suggesting this may be a read error. The gene calls are TRBV28 and TRBJ2-1, with 13 positions matching TRBD2. Trimming at V came to 7 bases and at J to 8 bases, leaving 8 bases not matched to a gene. Germline values: CDR1 MDHEN, CDR2 SYDVKM. The CDR3 has 15 amino acids. DNA of the CDR3: TGTGCCAGCAAACGGGGGACTAGCGGGATCGATGAGCAGTTCTTC. Amino acid sequence: CASKRGTSGIDEQFF.